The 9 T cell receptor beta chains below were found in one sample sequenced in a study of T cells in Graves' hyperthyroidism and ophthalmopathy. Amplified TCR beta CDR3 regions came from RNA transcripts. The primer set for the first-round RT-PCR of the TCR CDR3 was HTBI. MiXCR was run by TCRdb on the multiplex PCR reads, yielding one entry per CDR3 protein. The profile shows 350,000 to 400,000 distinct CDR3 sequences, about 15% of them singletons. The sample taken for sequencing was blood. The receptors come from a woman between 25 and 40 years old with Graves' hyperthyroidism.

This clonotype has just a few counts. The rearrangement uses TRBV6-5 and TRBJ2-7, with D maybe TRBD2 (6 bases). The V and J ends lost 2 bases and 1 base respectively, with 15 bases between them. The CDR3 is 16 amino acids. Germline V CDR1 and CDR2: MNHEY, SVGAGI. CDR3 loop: CASSYGGLRNSYEQYF. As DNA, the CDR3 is TGTGCCAGCAGTTACGGGGGACTGCGGAATTCCTACGAGCAGTACTTC.

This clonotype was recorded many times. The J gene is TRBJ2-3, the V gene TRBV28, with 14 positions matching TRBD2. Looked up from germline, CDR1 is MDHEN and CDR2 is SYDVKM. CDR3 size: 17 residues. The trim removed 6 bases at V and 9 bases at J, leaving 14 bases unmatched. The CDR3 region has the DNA TGTGCCAGCAGCCCTATAGGGACTAGCGGGAGTATGTGGACGCAGTATTTT. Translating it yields CASSPIGTSGSMWTQYF.

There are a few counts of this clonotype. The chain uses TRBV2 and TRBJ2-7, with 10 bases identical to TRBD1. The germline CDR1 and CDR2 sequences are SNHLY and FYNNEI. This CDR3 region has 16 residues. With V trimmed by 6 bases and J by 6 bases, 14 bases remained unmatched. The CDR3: CASSSAGQGVSREQYF. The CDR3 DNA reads TGTGCCAGCAGCTCGGCCGGACAGGGGGTAAGTCGCGAGCAGTACTTC. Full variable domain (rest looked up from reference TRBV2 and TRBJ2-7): EPEVTQTPSHQVTQMGQEVILRCVPISNHLYFYWYRQILGQKVEFLVSFYNNEISEKSEIFDDQFSVERPDGSNFTLKIRSTKLEDSAMYFCASSSAGQGVSREQYFGPGTRLTVT.

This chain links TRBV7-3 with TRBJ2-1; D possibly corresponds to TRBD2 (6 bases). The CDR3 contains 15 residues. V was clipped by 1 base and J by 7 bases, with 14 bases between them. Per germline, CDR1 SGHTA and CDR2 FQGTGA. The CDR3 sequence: CASSLIGGIGNEQFF. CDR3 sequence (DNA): TGTGCCAGCAGCTTAATTGGCGGGATAGGGAATGAGCAGTTCTTC.

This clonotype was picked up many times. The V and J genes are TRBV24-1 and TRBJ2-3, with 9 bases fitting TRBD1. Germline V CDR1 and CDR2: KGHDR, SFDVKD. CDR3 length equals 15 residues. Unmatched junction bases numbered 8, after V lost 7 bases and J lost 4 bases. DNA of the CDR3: TGTGCCACCAGACCTACAGGGGGCAAAGCAGATACGCAGTATTTT. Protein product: CATRPTGGKADTQYF.

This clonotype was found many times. The CDR3 nucleotides read TGTGCCAGCAGCACCGGGACGGCCCAAGAGCAGTACTTC. Amino acid sequence: CASSTGTAQEQYF. The rearrangement uses TRBV7-6 and TRBJ2-7; tentatively, D is TRBD1 or TRBD2 (5 bases each). CDR1 is SGHVS, CDR2 FNYEAQ, per germline. The V and J ends lost 5 bases and 7 bases respectively, with 15 bases between them. This CDR3 is 13 amino acids long.

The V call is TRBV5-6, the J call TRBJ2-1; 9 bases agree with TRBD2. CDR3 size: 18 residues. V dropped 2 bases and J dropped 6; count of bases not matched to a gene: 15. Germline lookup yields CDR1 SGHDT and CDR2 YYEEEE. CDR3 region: CASSFKKESGRPSNEQFF. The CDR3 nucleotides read TGTGCCAGCAGCTTTAAAAAAGAGAGCGGGAGGCCATCCAATGAGCAGTTCTTC.

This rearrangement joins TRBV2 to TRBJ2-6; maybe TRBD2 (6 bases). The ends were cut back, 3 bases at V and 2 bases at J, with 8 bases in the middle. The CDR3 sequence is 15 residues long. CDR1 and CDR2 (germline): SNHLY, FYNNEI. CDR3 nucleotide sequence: TGTGCCAGCAGTGAGGGGGGAACTGGGGCCAACGTCCTGACTTTC. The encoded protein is CASSEGGTGANVLTF. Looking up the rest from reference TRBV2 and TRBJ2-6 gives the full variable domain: EPEVTQTPSHQVTQMGQEVILRCVPISNHLYFYWYRQILGQKVEFLVSFYNNEISEKSEIFDDQFSVERPDGSNFTLKIRSTKLEDSAMYFCASSEGGTGANVLTFGAGSRLTVL.

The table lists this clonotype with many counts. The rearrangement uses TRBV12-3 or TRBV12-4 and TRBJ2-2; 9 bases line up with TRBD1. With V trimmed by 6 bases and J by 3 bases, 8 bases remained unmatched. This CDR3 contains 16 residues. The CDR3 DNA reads TGTGCCAGCAGAAGAACCGGGACAGGGCACACCGGGGAGCTGTTTTTT. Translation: CASRRTGTGHTGELFF.